This passage covers 26 T cell receptor beta chains from one sample sequenced in a study of T cells in Graves' hyperthyroidism and ophthalmopathy. From RNA transcripts, TCR beta CDR3 regions were amplified. The TCR CDR3 was amplified in a first-round RT-PCR using the HTBI primer set. TCRdb called the multiplex PCR reads again in MiXCR, with one record for every CDR3 protein. The sample carries about 590,000 distinct CDR3 sequences, approximately 14% recorded once. Input material: blood. These receptor sequences come from a woman in her 30s with Graves' hyperthyroidism.

Note on this clonotype: A much larger clone sits a single nucleotide away, making a read error possible. The rearrangement joins TRBV18 to TRBJ2-7; maybe TRBD2 (7 bases). CDR1 KGHSH and CDR2 LQKENI come from the germline V gene. V lost 2 bases, J lost 2 bases, and 13 bases lay in between. The CDR3 has 15 residues. The CDR3 region has the DNA TGTGCCAGCTCACCAGCAGGGGACTACGCCTACGAGCAGTACTTC. It yields the protein CASSPAGDYAYEQYF.

This clonotype has more than one count but fewer than ten. The rearrangement joins TRBV12-3 or TRBV12-4 to TRBJ2-1, with D possibly called TRBD1 or TRBD2 (5 bases each). The CDR3 spans 14 residues. Trimming left V 9 bases short and J 1 base short, with 13 bases between. CDR3: CASAGTRSYNEQFF. CDR3 coding DNA: TGTGCCAGTGCCGGGACCCGATCCTACAATGAGCAGTTCTTC.

V and J are TRBV24-1 and TRBJ2-2, with 8 bases matching TRBD1. J was trimmed by 6 bases and V by 7 bases; bases with no gene match: 6. The CDR3 is 14 residues long. Germline lookup yields CDR1 KGHDR and CDR2 SFDVKD. The CDR3 DNA reads TGTGCCACCAGAGACCCAGGGGGCGCCGGGGAGCTGTTTTTT. Translated, it gives CATRDPGGAGELFF.

This clonotype turned up a few times. This chain joins TRBV14 and TRBJ1-6, with D tentatively TRBD1 (6 bases). The CDR3 has 16 amino acids. CDR1 and CDR2 from the germline V gene are SGHDN and FVKESK. V lost 4 bases to trimming and J lost 8 bases, with 18 bases between them. CDR3 in amino acids: CASSRRGGNYDSPLHF. CDR3 DNA sequence: TGTGCCAGCAGCCGACGGGGGGGCAATTATGATTCACCCCTCCACTTT.

This clonotype occurred a few times. The genes are TRBV20-1 and TRBJ1-3; tentatively, D is TRBD1 (6 bases). The CDR3 contains 16 residues. V shed 0 bases and J shed 2 bases, with 14 bases lying between them. CDR1 is DFQATT and CDR2 is SNEGSKA in the germline V gene (reference sequence). The CDR3 nucleotides read TGCAGTGCTAGAGATCCGTCAGGGGAGACTGGAAACACCATATATTTT. It codes for CSARDPSGETGNTIYF.

This chain joins TRBV9 and TRBJ1-3, with D unclear. V was pared by 2 bases and J by 4 bases, with 7 bases between. The germline V gene encodes CDR1 SGDLS and CDR2 YYNGEE. The CDR3 runs 13 residues. This CDR3 is CASSVIGGNTIYF. The DNA for the CDR3 is TGTGCCAGCAGCGTCATAGGAGGAAACACCATATATTTT.

This clonotype was counted many times. The rearrangement uses TRBV5-5 and TRBJ1-1; D gene unclear. Germline CDR1 SGHKS, CDR2 YYEKEE (reference sequence). This CDR3 has 15 residues. The V end was cut by 5 bases, the J end by 4 bases, with 18 bases between. The CDR3 protein is CASSTVGSPTTEAFF. In DNA, the CDR3 is TGTGCCAGCAGTACCGTCGGGTCCCCTACCACTGAAGCTTTCTTT.

The gene calls are TRBV7-3 and TRBJ2-1; TRBD1 matches at 10 bases. CDR3 length equals 14 residues. From germline, CDR1 is SGHTA and CDR2 FQGTGA. Germline trimming cut 5 bases from V and 6 bases from J; bases unmatched to any gene: 4. The CDR3 sequence: CASSNRDRGNEQFF. The CDR3 DNA reads TGTGCCAGCAGCAACCGGGACAGGGGCAATGAGCAGTTCTTC.

In the case of this clonotype: A read error may explain this, as a much larger clone is one base away. CDR3 protein: CSARGKRGSAYEQYF. CDR3 nucleotides: TGCAGTGCTAGAGGGAAGCGAGGGAGCGCCTACGAGCAGTACTTC. The gene calls are TRBV20-1 and TRBJ2-7, with D possibly matching TRBD2 (5 bases). Looked up from germline, CDR1 is DFQATT and CDR2 is SNEGSKA (reference sequence). V was trimmed by 1 base and J by 2 bases, leaving 15 bases between them. The CDR3 runs to 15 residues.

The chain joins TRBV2 to TRBJ1-2, with 7 bases identical to TRBD1. The CDR3 has 13 residues. Germline trimming cut 11 bases from V and 4 bases from J; bases unmatched to any gene: 10. From germline, CDR1 is SNHLY and CDR2 FYNNEI. For the CDR3, the DNA is TGTGCCGGACAACAGGGGCAGGGCTATGGCTACACCTTC. Translated: CAGQQGQGYGYTF.

This clonotype occurred once. An end of the junction does not agree with germline; a read error may underlie this. The chain uses TRBV11-1 and TRBJ2-3, with 11 bases lining up with TRBD2. There are 17 residues in the CDR3. CDR1 is SGHAT, CDR2 FQDESV, per germline (reference sequence). The DNA of the CDR3 is TGTGCCAGCAGCTTGGGTAATAGCGGGAGGGCCACAGATACGCAGTGTTTT. Translating gives CASSLGNSGRATDTQCF.

The DNA for the CDR3 is TGTGCCAGCAGTTTATGGGCTAGCGGGGAGACCCAGTACTTC. Its translation is CASSLWASGETQYF. The V and J genes are TRBV12-3 or TRBV12-4 and TRBJ2-5, with 8 bases lining up with TRBD2. The CDR3 contains 14 residues. Trimming at V came to 2 bases and at J to 5 bases, leaving 4 bases not matched to a gene.

The table lists this clonotype with many counts. The V gene is TRBV29-1, the J gene TRBJ2-3; D is undetermined. Between the trimmed V and J ends, which lost 4 bases and 0 bases, there was a span of 8 bases. The germline V gene has CDR1 SQVTM and CDR2 ANQGSEA. The CDR3 has 13 amino acids. The CDR3 spells CSVVKFSTDTQYF. The CDR3, as DNA: TGCAGCGTTGTGAAATTCAGCACAGATACGCAGTATTTT.

This clonotype was picked up many times. V is TRBV5-5 and J is TRBJ2-7, with TRBD1 matching over 7 bases. This CDR3 has 15 amino acids. The V gene end was trimmed by 5 bases and the J gene end by 0 bases; junction bases not matched to a gene: 8. Germline loops: CDR1 SGHKS, CDR2 YYEKEE (reference sequence). CDR3 region: CASRIGQAYSYEQYF. The DNA for the CDR3 is TGTGCCAGCAGGATTGGACAGGCGTACTCCTACGAGCAGTACTTC.

The table lists this clonotype with many counts. The chain links TRBV7-9 to TRBJ1-4; 7 bases map to TRBD1. With 3 bases clipped from V and 4 bases from J, the junction kept 5 bases outside the gene matches. The CDR3 contains 15 residues. Germline CDR1 and CDR2: SEHNR and FQNEAQ (reference sequence). CDR3 DNA: TGTGCCAGCAGCTTTTTCAGGGGGGATAATGAAAAACTGTTTTTT. Translating it yields CASSFFRGDNEKLFF.

This clonotype was seen at least ten times. The chain uses TRBV11-2 and TRBJ1-1; D is possibly TRBD1 (5 bases). This CDR3 comprises 11 residues. Germline V gives CDR1 SGHAT, CDR2 FQNNGV. The V end lost 5 bases, the J end lost 8 bases, and 9 bases lay between the germline ends. Written as DNA, the CDR3 is TGTGCCAGCAGCCGAGGGGTAGAAGCTTTCTTT. Translating it yields CASSRGVEAFF.

There are many counts of this clonotype. The chain uses TRBV2 and TRBJ1-5; a weak D match, TRBD1 (6 bases). V lost 6 bases to trimming and J lost 1 base, with 7 bases between them. The CDR3 sequence is 13 residues long. The germline CDR1 and CDR2 sequences are SNHLY and FYNNEI. The chain's CDR3 is CASSGGSNQPQHF. CDR3 coding DNA: TGTGCCAGCAGCGGGGGCAGCAATCAGCCCCAGCATTTT.

This clonotype has only a few counts. The chain carries TRBV30 and TRBJ2-7; possibly TRBD2 for D (6 bases). Trimming left V 0 bases short and J 4 bases short, with 10 bases between. CDR1 is GTSNPN and CDR2 is SVGIG in the germline V gene (reference sequence). The CDR3 has 13 amino acids. DNA of the CDR3: TGTGCCTGGAGTGTCACTAGCCCTTACGAGCAGTACTTC. Protein sequence: CAWSVTSPYEQYF. Combining the CDR3 with reference TRBV30 and TRBJ2-7 gives the whole variable domain SQTIHQWPATLVQPVGSPLSLECTVEGTSNPNLYWYRQAAGRGLQLLFYSVGIGQISSEVPQNLSASRPQDRQFILSSKKLLLSDSGFYLCAWSVTSPYEQYFGPGTRLTVT.

This clonotype has ten or more counts. The J gene is TRBJ2-6, the V gene TRBV3-1; D is undetermined. CDR3 length equals 15 residues. Trimming cost V 0 bases and J 2 bases, with 5 bases left between them. Germline CDR1 reads LGHDT; CDR2 reads YNNKEL (reference sequence). The CDR3 loop is CASSQDSAGANVLTF. In DNA form, the CDR3 reads TGTGCCAGCAGCCAAGATTCCGCTGGGGCCAACGTCCTGACTTTC.

This clonotype has just a few counts. This chain links TRBV6-2 or TRBV6-3 with TRBJ2-7; either TRBD1 or TRBD2 may supply D (6 bases each). The CDR3 length is 15 residues. The V gene's germline CDR1 is MNHEY and CDR2 SVGEGT. V was clipped by 2 bases and J by 3 bases, with 14 bases between them. CDR3 nucleotide sequence: TGTGCCAGCAGTTACGGACGGGGGCAGTTCTACGAGCAGTACTTC. It yields the protein CASSYGRGQFYEQYF.

A few counts support this clonotype. The CDR3 reads CASRRGLNTGELFF. The CDR3 region has the DNA TGTGCCAGTAGGCGGGGATTGAACACCGGGGAGCTGTTTTTT. This chain links TRBV7-9 with TRBJ2-2, with D possibly matching TRBD2 (6 bases). This CDR3 spans 14 amino acids. Per the germline V gene, CDR1 is SEHNR and CDR2 is FQNEAQ (reference sequence). The V end lost 9 bases, the J end lost 1 base, and 12 bases lay between the germline ends. Filled out from reference TRBV7-9 and TRBJ2-2, the complete variable domain reads DTGVSQNPRHKITKRGQNVTFRCDPISEHNRLYWYRQTLGQGPEFLTYFQNEAQLEKSRLLSDRFSAERPKGSFSTLEIQRTEQGDSAMYLCASRRGLNTGELFFGEGSRLTVL.

This clonotype was picked up one time. This may come from a read error, since a much larger clone is one base off. The chain links TRBV10-3 to TRBJ2-3, with D perhaps TRBD1 (6 bases). The CDR3 loop spans 15 amino acids. The V end lost 4 bases, the J end lost 4 bases, and 15 bases lay between the germline ends. CDR1 and CDR2 (germline): ENHRY, SYGVKD. The CDR3, as DNA: TGTGCCATCAGTGGGACAGAGGGCTCTCCAGATACGCAGTATTTT. Translated: CAISGTEGSPDTQYF.

The rearrangement links TRBV5-1 to TRBJ2-7; perhaps D is TRBD1 or TRBD2 (5 bases each). The germline gives CDR1 SGHRS, CDR2 YFSETQ. With 5 bases removed from V and 7 bases from J, the gap between germline ends came to 22 bases. CDR3 length: 15 residues. CDR3 residues: CASRPPGREVLEQYF. The CDR3 nucleotides are TGCGCCAGCAGGCCTCCGGGACGCGAGGTTTTGGAGCAGTACTTC.

The V gene is TRBV6-1, the J gene TRBJ2-2, with TRBD1 matching over 12 bases. Germline V gives CDR1 MNHNS, CDR2 SASEGT. Trimming removed 10 bases from V and 3 bases from J; junction bases left unmatched: 6. The CDR3 runs 15 residues. DNA for the CDR3: TGTGCCATACGGGACAGGGGGCGCGACACCGGGGAGCTGTTTTTT. It is translated as CAIRDRGRDTGELFF.

This clonotype was counted between two and nine times. The J gene is TRBJ2-5, the V gene TRBV6-1; the match to TRBD1 covers 12 bases. Germline V CDR1 and CDR2: MNHNS, SASEGT. The CDR3 covers 16 residues. V shed 6 bases, J shed 6 bases, and the junction held 11 bases outside the gene matches. The DNA of the CDR3 is TGTGCCAGCAGATTAGCCGGGACAGGGGGCCGGCAGACCCAGTACTTC. The encoded protein is CASRLAGTGGRQTQYF.

Many counts were recorded for this clonotype. V usage is TRBV6-1 and J usage is TRBJ1-3, with 7 bases aligning to TRBD1. CDR1 is MNHNS, CDR2 SASEGT, per germline. The CDR3 has 15 amino acids. J was trimmed by 2 bases and V by 6 bases; bases with no gene match: 7. The CDR3 loop is CASRLDRVPGNTIYF. CDR3 DNA: TGTGCCAGCAGACTAGACAGGGTGCCTGGAAACACCATATATTTT.